This T cell receptor beta chain was profiled in a study of PD-L1 blockade in urothelial cancer. This CDR3 has 11 amino acids. CDR1 is DFQATT, CDR2 SNEGSKA, per germline (reference sequence). With 4 bases removed from V and 5 bases from J, the gap between germline ends came to 8 bases. The table came from immunoSEQ multiplex PCR; TCRdb's copy has only in-frame clones and leaves some out. The sample consists of around 25,000 clones, roughly 89% of them appearing once. The TCR comes from a man aged 50 or older with urothelial cancer. The rearrangement links TRBV20-1 to TRBJ1-2; D not certain. The sequencing here drew on PBMCs, taken around atezolizumab (anti-PD-L1) treatment. CDR3 in amino acids: CSAIVSYGYTF. CDR3 coding DNA: TGCAGTGCTATAGTCTCATATGGCTACACCTTC.